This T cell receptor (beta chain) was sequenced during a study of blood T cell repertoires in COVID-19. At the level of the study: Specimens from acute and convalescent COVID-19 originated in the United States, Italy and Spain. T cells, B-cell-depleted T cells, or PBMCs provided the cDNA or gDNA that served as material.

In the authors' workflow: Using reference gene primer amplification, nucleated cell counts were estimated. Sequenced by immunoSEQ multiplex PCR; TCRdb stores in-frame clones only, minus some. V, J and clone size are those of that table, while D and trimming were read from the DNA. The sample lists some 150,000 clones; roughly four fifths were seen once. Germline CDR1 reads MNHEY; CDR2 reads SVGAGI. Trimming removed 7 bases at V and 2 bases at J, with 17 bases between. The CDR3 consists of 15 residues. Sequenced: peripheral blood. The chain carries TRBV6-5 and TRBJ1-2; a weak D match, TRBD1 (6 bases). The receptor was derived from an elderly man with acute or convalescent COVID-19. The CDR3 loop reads CASNSQGYSNYGYTF. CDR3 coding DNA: TGTGCCAGCAATTCTCAGGGGTACTCAAACTATGGCTACACCTTC.